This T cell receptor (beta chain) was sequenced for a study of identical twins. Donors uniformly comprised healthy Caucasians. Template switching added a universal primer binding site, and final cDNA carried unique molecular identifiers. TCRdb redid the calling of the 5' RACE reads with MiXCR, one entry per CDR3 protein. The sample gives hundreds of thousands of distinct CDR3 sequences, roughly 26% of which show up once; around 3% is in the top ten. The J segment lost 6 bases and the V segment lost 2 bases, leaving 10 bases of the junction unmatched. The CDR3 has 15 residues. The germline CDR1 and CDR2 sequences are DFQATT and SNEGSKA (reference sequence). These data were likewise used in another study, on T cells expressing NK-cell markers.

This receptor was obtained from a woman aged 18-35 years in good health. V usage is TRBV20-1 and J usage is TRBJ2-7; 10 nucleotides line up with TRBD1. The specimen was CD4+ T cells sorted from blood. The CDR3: CSARRGQGWEIEQYF. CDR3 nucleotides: TGCAGTGCTAGAAGGGGACAGGGGTGGGAAATCGAGCAGTACTTC.